The present T cell receptor beta chain was sequenced within a study of CD8+ T cells in alopecia areata. Overall study findings and caveats: Persistence during tofacitinib was seen for many expanded lesional clones in scalp and blood.

The sequencing template was cDNA reverse transcribed from extracted RNA. TCRdb's copy holds only in-frame clones and misses some; the assay was immunoSEQ multiplex PCR. The sample holds about 180,000 clones, about 47% seen once. Stated treatment: oral pan-JAK inhibitor, 5-10 mg twice daily. The CDR3 runs to 13 residues. CDR1 and CDR2 (germline): MNHEY, SVGAGI. Between the trimmed V and J ends, which lost 0 bases and 2 bases, there was a span of 2 bases. This clone has only a few counts. As yet, its antigen is unknown. This receptor was obtained from a human donor with alopecia areata. V is TRBV6-5 and J is TRBJ2-1; D gene unclear. Sample: CD8+ T cells sorted from blood, taken at week 52, from a patient treated with tofacitinib. Here the CDR3 reads CASSYSTYNEQFF. The CDR3 bases are TGTGCCAGCAGTTACTCGACCTACAATGAGCAGTTCTTC.